This T cell receptor beta chain appears in the sequencing data of a study of blood T cell repertoires in COVID-19. Germline V gives CDR1 LGHDT, CDR2 YNNKEL (reference sequence). The CDR3 runs to 19 residues. The trim removed 0 bases at V and 3 bases at J, leaving 12 bases unmatched. Produced via immunoSEQ multiplex PCR; TCRdb's table is partial and in-frame only. The table lists more than 300,000 clones, around 86% of them singletons. The sequence derives from a woman aged 18-29 years who had recovered from COVID-19. The material sequenced was PBMCs or T cells enriched from blood (not recorded which). The genes are TRBV3-1 (or the pseudogene TRBV3-2) and TRBJ2-2; 8 bases fit TRBD1. The CDR3 region is CASSQDYEGQASYTGELFF. CDR3 coding DNA: TGTGCCAGCAGCCAAGATTACGAGGGACAGGCTTCTTACACCGGGGAGCTGTTTTTT.